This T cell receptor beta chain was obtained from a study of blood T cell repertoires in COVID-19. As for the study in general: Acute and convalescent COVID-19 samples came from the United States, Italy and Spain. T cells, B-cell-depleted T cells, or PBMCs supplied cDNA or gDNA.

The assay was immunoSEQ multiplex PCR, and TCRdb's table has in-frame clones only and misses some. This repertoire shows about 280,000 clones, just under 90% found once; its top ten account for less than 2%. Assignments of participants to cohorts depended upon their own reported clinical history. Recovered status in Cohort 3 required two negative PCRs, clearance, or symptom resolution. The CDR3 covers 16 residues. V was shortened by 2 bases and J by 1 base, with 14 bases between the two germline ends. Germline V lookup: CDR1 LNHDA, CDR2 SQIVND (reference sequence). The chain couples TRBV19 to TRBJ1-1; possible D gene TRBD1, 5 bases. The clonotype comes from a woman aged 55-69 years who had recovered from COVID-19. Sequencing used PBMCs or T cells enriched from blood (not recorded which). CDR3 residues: CASSISGAMGNTEAFF. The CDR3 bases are TGTGCCAGTAGTATAAGTGGGGCGATGGGGAACACTGAAGCTTTCTTT.